This T cell receptor beta chain was profiled in a study of tumor-infiltrating lymphocytes in primary liver carcinoma. Study details: Cases comprised patients with primary liver carcinoma who received surgical resection. Sequencing of the samples generated roughly 3.65 to 7.5 million productive TCRbeta reads, with similar yields across tissue types.

Using a constant-region primer together with ProtoScript II reverse transcriptase, TCR beta cDNA was made from about 500 ng of total RNA. ARM-PCR was slightly modified, and three nested multiplex PCR rounds with it gave rise to the TCR beta libraries. The two initial PCR rounds, roughly 10 cycles each, used TRBV1-TRBV30 forward and C-beta reverse primers. TCRdb passed the multiplex PCR reads through MiXCR, listing each CDR3 protein once. Of 330,000 or so distinct CDR3 sequences listed, roughly two thirds are singletons. Unsorted whole blood supplied the RNA, and germline DNA was extracted too. The study enrolled treatment-naive patients with chronic HBV infection. V trimming: 5 bases; J trimming: 5 bases; junction bases outside the gene matches: 5. Germline V gene lookup returns CDR1 MDHEN and CDR2 SYDVKM. The CDR3 has 13 residues.

Sequencing used peripheral blood. The clonotype comes from a man aged 35 to 55 with primary liver carcinoma and hepatitis B virus infection. The V call is TRBV28, the J call TRBJ2-5, with 7 bases lining up with TRBD2. The CDR3 DNA reads as TGTGCCAGCAGTCCAGCGGGGAGGGAGACCCAGTACTTC. Translating gives CASSPAGRETQYF.